This T cell receptor (beta chain) was recovered during a study of shared clonotypes between healthy human individuals. Study overall: The plates for each donor numbered three CD4 naive, three CD4 memory, two CD8 naive and one CD8 memory.

Splitting of CD4+ cells produced CD45RA+ naive and CD45RA-negative memory subsets. The CDR3 runs 16 residues. The method was immunoSEQ multiplex PCR; TCRdb's version includes in-frame clones alone and lacks a portion of them. Of more than 1.2 million clones in the sample, around 98.5% were seen once. The chain combines TRBV21-1 with TRBJ1-1; whether TRBD1, the table's D call, matches the DNA was not checked. TRBV21-1 is a listed pseudogene. Sequencing input: naive CD4+ T cells sorted from blood. Subset here: CD45RA+ positively selected. This TCR was recovered from a man between 25 and 39 years old in good health. CDR3 nucleotides: TGTGCCAGCAGGTTGTTATTATACACAATTCGCACTGAAGCTTTCTTT. It yields the protein CASRLLLYTIRTEAFF.